Described below is a single TCR beta chain sequence and its context. Its binding antigen is unknown. No much larger clonotype is one base removed from it; base qualities were not supplied. Trimming removed 1 base from V and 12 bases from J, leaving 12 bases between the germline ends. The germline V gene supplies CDR1 KGHDR and CDR2 SFDVKD. The CDR3 holds 13 amino acids from the cysteine to the phenylalanine. Only CDR3 DNA remains: 39 bases, in frame from the first base. Whole blood was collected in K2EDTA tubes by collaborating institutions according to the institutions' own protocols. For TCRbeta analysis, collaborator samples were shipped as frozen whole blood, as isolated PBMCs, or as DNA extracted from either sample type. The data are from a study of blood T cell repertoires in COVID-19 (dated by TCRdb to 2020 to 2022). Context from the whole study: The collaborator samples originated in the United States, Italy and Spain and spanned the acute and convalescent phases of COVID-19. The material from the prospective study consisted of cDNA or gDNA derived from T cells, B-cell-depleted T cells, or PBMCs. Deeply sampled blood TCRbeta repertoires from subjects exposed to, actively infected with, or recovered from COVID-19 were included in the dataset. The repertoires were released in a freely available public database meant as a resource for research on the immune response to SARS-CoV-2. The samples were drawn from the first 160 participants of the ongoing ImmuneRACE study and from over a thousand subjects provided by 6 global collaborators. The sample metadata nearly always contained a de-identified subject ID, COVID-19 status, age in years and sex. Where available, HLA class I and class II types were obtained from metadata supplied by the sample provider rather than from assay-based typing. Overall results and qualifications from the work: The quantity of clinical and demographic metadata differed by source and by participant and was supplied without curation.

TCRbeta CDR3 regions were amplified from genomic DNA by means of the immunoSEQ Assay, a bias-controlled multiplex PCR. Regarding the original processing steps: The number of nucleated cells in each sample was estimated by amplification of reference gene primers within the assay. To quantify the absolute abundance of each unique TCRbeta CDR3 rearrangement, sequence reads were collapsed and filtered. For each sample, productive Simpson clonality was calculated by taking the square root of Simpson's diversity index across productive rearrangements. TCRdb limited this immuneACCESS table to in-frame rearrangements with V and J called. A share of clones is missing; checked studies link under half to unresolved V genes, and the rest is unexplained. That table gives V, J and clone size, and the DNA gave D and trimming. This sample comprises approximately 150,000 clones, around four fifths of them detected only once. The top ten clones comprise around 2.2% of the sample.

Material: peripheral blood. This TCR was sampled from a man in his 70s with acute or convalescent COVID-19. The chain uses TRBV24-1 and TRBJ2-1, and possibly TRBD1, on 5 matching bases. The CDR3 amino acid sequence is: CATSDFRAQGQFF. The nucleotide sequence reads TGTGCCACCAGTGATTTTCGGGCCCAGGGGCAGTTCTTC.